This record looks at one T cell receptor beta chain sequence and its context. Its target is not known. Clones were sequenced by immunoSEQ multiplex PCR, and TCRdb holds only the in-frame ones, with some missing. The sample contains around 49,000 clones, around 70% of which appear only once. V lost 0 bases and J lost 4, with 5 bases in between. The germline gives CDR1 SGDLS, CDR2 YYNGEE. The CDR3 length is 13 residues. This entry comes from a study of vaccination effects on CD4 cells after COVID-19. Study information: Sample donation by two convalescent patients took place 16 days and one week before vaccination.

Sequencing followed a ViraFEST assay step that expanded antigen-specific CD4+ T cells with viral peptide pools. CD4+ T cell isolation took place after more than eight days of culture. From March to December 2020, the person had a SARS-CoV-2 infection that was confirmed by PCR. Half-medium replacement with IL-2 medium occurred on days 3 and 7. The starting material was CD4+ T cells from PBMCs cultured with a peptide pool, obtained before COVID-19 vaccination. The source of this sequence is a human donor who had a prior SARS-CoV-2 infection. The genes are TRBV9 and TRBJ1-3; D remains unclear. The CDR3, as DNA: TGTGCCAGCAGCGTAGATGTAGGAAACACCATATATTTT. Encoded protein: CASSVDVGNTIYF.